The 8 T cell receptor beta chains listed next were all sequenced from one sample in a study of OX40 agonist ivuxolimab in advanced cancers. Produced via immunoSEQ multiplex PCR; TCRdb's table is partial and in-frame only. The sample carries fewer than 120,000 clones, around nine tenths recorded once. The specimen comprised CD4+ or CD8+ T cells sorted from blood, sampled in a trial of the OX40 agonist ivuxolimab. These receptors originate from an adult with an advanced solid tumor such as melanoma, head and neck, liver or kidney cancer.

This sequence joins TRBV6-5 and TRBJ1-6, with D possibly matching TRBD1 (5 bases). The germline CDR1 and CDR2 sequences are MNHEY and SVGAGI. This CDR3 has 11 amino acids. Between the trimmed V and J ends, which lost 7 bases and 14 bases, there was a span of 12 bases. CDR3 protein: CASTQGLALHF. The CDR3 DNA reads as TGTGCCAGCACCCAGGGTCTAGCCCTCCACTTT.

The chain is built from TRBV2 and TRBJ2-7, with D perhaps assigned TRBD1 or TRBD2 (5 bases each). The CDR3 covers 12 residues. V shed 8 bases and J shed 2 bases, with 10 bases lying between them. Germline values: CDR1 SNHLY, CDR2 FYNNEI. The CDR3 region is CASGREPYEQYF. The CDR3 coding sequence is TGTGCCAGCGGCAGGGAGCCCTACGAGCAGTACTTC.

The CDR3 region has the DNA TGTGCCAGCAGGGTAGACAGGGCCTACTACAATGAGCAGTTCTTC. Translating it yields CASRVDRAYYNEQFF. The chain is built from TRBV6-5 and TRBJ2-1; 7 bases map to TRBD1. The ends lost 6 bases at V and 3 bases at J; junction bases unmatched: 8. The CDR3 extends over 15 amino acids. CDR1 is MNHEY, CDR2 SVGAGI, per germline.

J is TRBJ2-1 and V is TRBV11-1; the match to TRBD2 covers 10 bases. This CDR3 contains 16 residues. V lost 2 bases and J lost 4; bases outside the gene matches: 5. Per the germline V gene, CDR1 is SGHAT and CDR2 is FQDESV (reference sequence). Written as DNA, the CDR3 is TGTGCCAGCAGCTTACAGGGACTAGCGAAGTACAATGAGCAGTTCTTC. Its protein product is CASSLQGLAKYNEQFF.

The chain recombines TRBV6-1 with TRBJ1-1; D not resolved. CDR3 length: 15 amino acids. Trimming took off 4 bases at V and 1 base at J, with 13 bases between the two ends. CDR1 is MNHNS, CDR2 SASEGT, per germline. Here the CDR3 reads CASSALPSGNTEAFF. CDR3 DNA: TGTGCCAGCAGTGCCCTTCCCTCCGGGAACACTGAAGCTTTCTTT.

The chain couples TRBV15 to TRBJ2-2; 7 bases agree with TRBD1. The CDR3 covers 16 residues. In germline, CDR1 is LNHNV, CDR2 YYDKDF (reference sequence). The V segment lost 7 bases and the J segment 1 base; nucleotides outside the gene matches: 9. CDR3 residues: CATKPGTVKNTGELFF. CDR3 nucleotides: TGTGCCACCAAGCCCGGGACAGTGAAGAACACCGGGGAGCTGTTTTTT.

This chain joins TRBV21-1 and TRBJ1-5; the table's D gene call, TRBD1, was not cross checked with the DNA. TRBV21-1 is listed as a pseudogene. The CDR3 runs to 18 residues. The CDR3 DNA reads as TGTGCCAGCAGCAAAGTGAGGCAGGGGGGCGAGGGCAATCAGCCCCAGCATTTT. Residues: CASSKVRQGGEGNQPQHF.

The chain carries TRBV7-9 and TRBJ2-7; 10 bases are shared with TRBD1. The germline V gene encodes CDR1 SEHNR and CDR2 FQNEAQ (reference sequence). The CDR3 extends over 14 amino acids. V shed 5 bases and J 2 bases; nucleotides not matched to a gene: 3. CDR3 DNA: TGTGCCAGCAGCAGTGGACAGGGGGCCTACGAGCAGTACTTC. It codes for CASSSGQGAYEQYF.